These 25 T cell receptor beta chains were all obtained from the same sample, sequenced in a study of cytomegalovirus exposure and HLA in healthy donors. The assay was immunoSEQ multiplex PCR, and TCRdb's table has in-frame clones only and misses some. The sample records approximately 300,000 clones, 75% to 90% being singletons. The sample comprised PBMCs. The receptors here all came from a young woman in good health and CMV-seropositive.

The DNA for the CDR3 is TGTGCCAGCAGCAGGAGGGACAGCTCCTACGAGCAGTACTTC. Translated: CASSRRDSSYEQYF. The genes are TRBV9 and TRBJ2-7; D might be TRBD1 (7 bases). CDR3 size: 14 residues. Trimming left V 4 bases short and J 0 bases short, with 11 bases between. CDR1 is SGDLS, CDR2 YYNGEE, per germline.

The CDR3 DNA reads TGTGCCAGCAGCTTAGGCCGGACTAGCGGATACAATGAGCAGTTCTTC. Amino acid sequence: CASSLGRTSGYNEQFF. V is TRBV13 and J is TRBJ2-1; 10 bases fit TRBD2. Germline CDR1 reads PRHDT; CDR2 reads FYEKMQ (reference sequence). J was trimmed by 4 bases and V by 0 bases; bases with no gene match: 3. This CDR3 has 16 residues.

This clone was counted a single time. This chain uses TRBV27 with TRBJ1-2, with 8 bases lining up with TRBD1. This CDR3 has 15 residues. CDR1 MNHEY and CDR2 SMNVEV come from the germline V gene (reference sequence). J lost 7 bases, V lost 6 bases, and 13 bases had no gene match. CDR3 region: CASRPGTGRRGGYTF. The CDR3 nucleotides are TGTGCCAGCAGACCCGGGACAGGCCGACGTGGTGGCTACACCTTC.

In its sample, this clone was seen once. The chain uses TRBV5-1 and TRBJ2-5; D unclear. V was pared by 3 bases and J by 0 bases, with 6 bases between. The germline CDR1 and CDR2 sequences are SGHRS and YFSETQ. This CDR3 is 13 amino acids long. The CDR3 coding sequence is TGCGCCAGCAGCTCTATCAACCAAGAGACCCAGTACTTC. Encoded protein: CASSSINQETQYF.

This clone has a single count. The rearrangement links TRBV15 to TRBJ1-3; 8 bases are a match to TRBD1. The CDR3 runs to 15 residues. The V and J ends lost 3 bases and 7 bases, in that order; junction bases with no gene match: 8. From germline, CDR1 is LNHNV and CDR2 YYDKDF (reference sequence). Here the CDR3 DNA reads TGTGCCACCAGCAGGGAACAGGGGGTTGTGAACACCATATATTTT. It is translated as CATSREQGVVNTIYF.

The chain combines TRBV18 with TRBJ1-2; 8 bases map to TRBD1. CDR1 KGHSH and CDR2 LQKENI come from the germline V gene. With V trimmed by 3 bases and J by 0 bases, 3 bases remained unmatched. This CDR3 is 15 amino acids long. In DNA form, the CDR3 reads TGTGCCAGCTCACCCGGACAGGGTACTAACTATGGCTACACCTTC. Its translation is CASSPGQGTNYGYTF.

This chain joins TRBV28 and TRBJ1-1; D might be TRBD1 (6 bases). Trimming shortened V by 2 bases and J by 0 bases, and 10 bases separated the two germline ends. This CDR3 contains 15 residues. Germline V gene data show CDR1 as MDHEN and CDR2 as SYDVKM. As DNA, the CDR3 is TGTGCCAGCAGTTTACTCCGGACAGTGAACACTGAAGCTTTCTTT. The encoded protein is CASSLLRTVNTEAFF. Together with reference TRBV28 and TRBJ1-1, the CDR3 gives the full variable domain: DVKVTQSSRYLVKRTGEKVFLECVQDMDHENMFWYRQDPGLGLRLIYFSYDVKMKEKGDIPEGYSVSREKKERFSLILESASTNQTSMYLCASSLLRTVNTEAFFGQGTRLTVV.

This clone was seen a single time. The chain links TRBV5-1 to TRBJ2-3, with D maybe TRBD1 (5 bases). This CDR3 region has 14 residues. Germline V gene sequence: CDR1 SGHRS, CDR2 YFSETQ. Deletions cut 0 bases from V and 4 bases from J, with 9 bases between. CDR3 residues: CASSLGQQADTQYF. CDR3 nucleotides: TGCGCCAGCAGCTTGGGACAGCAAGCAGATACGCAGTATTTT. The full variable domain, in which reference TRBV5-1 and TRBJ2-3 provide the parts outside the CDR3, is KAGVTQTPRYLIKTRGQQVTLSCSPISGHRSVSWYQQTPGQGLQFLFEYFSETQRNKGNFPGRFSGRQFSNSRSEMNVSTLELGDSALYLCASSLGQQADTQYFGPGTRLTVL.

The rearrangement links TRBV4-3 to TRBJ2-2; perhaps TRBD1 as D (5 bases). CDR1 and CDR2 (germline): LGHNA, YSLEER. This CDR3 spans 13 amino acids. V lost 5 bases, J lost 8 bases, and 12 bases lay in between. The CDR3 DNA is TGCGCCAGCAGCTCAAAAGGGGCAGGGGAGCTGTTTTTT. It codes for CASSSKGAGELFF.

This chain joins TRBV11-2 and TRBJ2-3, with 8 bases fitting TRBD1. Germline V gene lookup returns CDR1 SGHAT and CDR2 FQNNGV. CDR3 size: 15 residues. Trimming removed 5 bases from V and 4 bases from J; junction bases left unmatched: 8. CDR3 nucleotide sequence: TGTGCCAGCAGCCCTACCGGGACAGGAGCAGATACGCAGTATTTT. It is translated as CASSPTGTGADTQYF.

This CDR3 reads CASSPRAGINTEAFF. The CDR3 DNA follows: TGTGCCAGCAGCCCCCGTGCGGGAATTAACACTGAAGCTTTCTTT. V is TRBV7-9 and J is TRBJ1-1; D is ambiguous. Germline CDR1 reads SEHNR; CDR2 reads FQNEAQ (reference sequence). The length of the CDR3 is 15 residues. The V and J ends lost 5 bases and 2 bases respectively, with 15 bases between them.

This sequence joins TRBV13 and TRBJ2-7; 7 nucleotides align to TRBD2. The germline CDR1 and CDR2 sequences are PRHDT and FYEKMQ (reference sequence). This CDR3 comprises 14 residues. Germline trimming cut 5 bases from V and 3 bases from J; bases unmatched to any gene: 7. The CDR3 DNA is TGTGCCAGCAGCCCCGGGACTATCCACTACGAGCAGTACTTC. Residues: CASSPGTIHYEQYF. The whole variable domain, filled in from reference TRBV13 and TRBJ2-7, reads AAGVIQSPRHLIKEKRETATLKCYPIPRHDTVYWYQQGPGQDPQFLISFYEKMQSDKGSIPDRFSAQQFSDYHSELNMSSLELGDSALYFCASSPGTIHYEQYFGPGTRLTVT.

The chain couples TRBV7-3 to TRBJ2-1; 13 bases line up with TRBD2. This CDR3 is 15 amino acids long. V lost 0 bases, J lost 9 bases, and 2 bases stayed unmatched. CDR1 and CDR2 from the germline V gene are SGHTA and FQGTGA. CDR3 amino acids: CASSLTTSGGSEQFF. In DNA form, the CDR3 reads TGTGCCAGCAGCTTAACGACTAGCGGGGGGAGTGAGCAGTTCTTC.

This clone appeared a few times. The chain uses TRBV7-9 and TRBJ1-2, with a weak D call TRBD1 (5 bases). Germline loops: CDR1 SEHNR, CDR2 FQNEAQ (reference sequence). CDR3 length: 14 residues. The germline V and J ends were trimmed by 2 bases and 8 bases, with 15 bases remaining between them. DNA of the CDR3: TGTGCCAGCAGCTTATCGGGAGGGGAGATGGGCTACACCTTC. It translates to CASSLSGGEMGYTF.

The J gene is TRBJ2-7, the V gene TRBV7-9, with a tentative D call TRBD2 (7 bases). Germline V lookup: CDR1 SEHNR, CDR2 FQNEAQ (reference sequence). The length of the CDR3 is 16 residues. The germline V and J ends were trimmed by 5 bases and 2 bases, with 19 bases remaining between them. The CDR3 sequence is CASSHGGAGLTYEQYF. The CDR3, as DNA: TGTGCCAGCAGCCATGGGGGGGCAGGTTTAACCTACGAGCAGTACTTC.

Only one count was recorded for this clone. The chain uses TRBV4-1 and TRBJ1-1, with a tentative D call TRBD1 (6 bases). The germline V gene has CDR1 MGHRA and CDR2 YSYEKL. There are 15 residues in the CDR3. Trimming left V 1 base short and J 4 bases short, with 13 bases between. The CDR3 is CASSQAQQGSTEAFF. DNA for the CDR3: TGCGCCAGCAGCCAAGCCCAACAGGGAAGCACTGAAGCTTTCTTT.

The chain joins TRBV18 to TRBJ1-5, with a weak D call TRBD1 (6 bases). This CDR3 is built from 15 residues. Germline lookup yields CDR1 KGHSH and CDR2 LQKENI. Between the trimmed V and J ends, which lost 2 bases and 6 bases, there was a span of 14 bases. This chain's CDR3 is CASSPTGRGSQPQHF. In DNA form, the CDR3 reads TGTGCCAGCTCACCAACAGGGAGAGGGAGTCAGCCCCAGCATTTT.

The chain carries TRBV9 and TRBJ1-1; tentative D call: TRBD1 (5 bases). The germline CDR1 and CDR2 sequences are SGDLS and YYNGEE. This CDR3 spans 14 amino acids. Trimming removed 4 bases at V and 1 base at J, with 11 bases between. This CDR3 reads CASSPPGRNTEAFF. CDR3 coding DNA: TGTGCCAGCAGCCCACCGGGACGGAACACTGAAGCTTTCTTT.

The J gene is TRBJ2-5, the V gene TRBV10-3; maybe TRBD2 (6 bases). The CDR3 consists of 14 residues. From germline, CDR1 is ENHRY and CDR2 SYGVKD. Between the trimmed V and J ends, which lost 10 bases and 0 bases, there was a span of 15 bases. The CDR3 loop reads CATSGRDYQETQYF. The CDR3 region has the DNA TGTGCCACCTCGGGGCGGGACTACCAAGAGACCCAGTACTTC.

The rearrangement links TRBV6-5 to TRBJ2-6, with D unclear. This CDR3 region has 14 residues. Between the trimmed V and J ends, which lost 6 bases and 0 bases, there was a span of 6 bases. Germline V gives CDR1 MNHEY, CDR2 SVGAGI. The CDR3 reads CASSLSSGANVLTF. CDR3 DNA sequence: TGTGCCAGCAGCCTTAGCTCTGGGGCCAACGTCCTGACTTTC.

This sequence joins TRBV1 and TRBJ1-5. TRBV1 is a recognized pseudogene. The CDR3 consists of 12 residues. In nucleotides, the CDR3 is TGCACCAGGGATCTGTCCAATCAGCCCCAGCATTTT. Protein sequence: CTRDLSNQPQHF.

The rearrangement uses TRBV12-5 and TRBJ2-1, with 10 bases matching TRBD2. This CDR3 spans 21 amino acids. V was clipped by 3 bases and J by 5 bases; unmatched bases: 22. The germline V gene has CDR1 LGHNT and CDR2 FRNRAP. The CDR3: CASGLNSGRWVGPTNHNEQFF. DNA for the CDR3: TGTGCTAGTGGTTTAAATAGCGGGAGGTGGGTTGGGCCCACAAACCACAATGAGCAGTTCTTC.

The V and J genes are TRBV27 and TRBJ2-7; no definite D call. With 5 bases removed from V and 6 bases from J, the gap between germline ends came to 17 bases. Per the germline V gene, CDR1 is MNHEY and CDR2 is SMNVEV (reference sequence). The CDR3 runs to 14 residues. The CDR3 loop is CASSQSPRAGEQYF. In DNA form, the CDR3 reads TGTGCCAGCAGTCAATCTCCTAGGGCAGGCGAGCAGTACTTC.

This chain uses TRBV28 with TRBJ1-4; D gene ambiguous. The germline CDR1 and CDR2 sequences are MDHEN and SYDVKM. The CDR3 extends over 12 amino acids. V shed 3 bases and J shed 11 bases, with 10 bases lying between them. DNA for the CDR3: TGTGCCAGCAGTTTCGGGATGAGGAAACTGTTTTTT. It yields the protein CASSFGMRKLFF.

This chain uses TRBV6-6 with TRBJ1-1; D gene uncertain. This CDR3 has 13 amino acids. Deletions cut 2 bases from V and 1 base from J, with 5 bases between. CDR1 MNHNY and CDR2 SVGAGI come from the germline V gene (reference sequence). CDR3 sequence (DNA): TGTGCCAGCAGTTACCAACGGAACACTGAAGCTTTCTTT. Translated, it gives CASSYQRNTEAFF.